This TCR beta chain was retrieved from a study of T cells in Graves' hyperthyroidism and ophthalmopathy. Concerning this clonotype: Its antigen remains unknown.

Study-wide results and limits: Researchers found most expanded thyroid clonotypes above 0.001 in blood as well.

Using RNA transcripts as the source, TCR beta CDR3 regions were amplified. The HTBI set primed first-round TCR CDR3 RT-PCR. TCRdb itself ran the multiplex PCR reads through MiXCR, one entry per CDR3 protein. The profile covers 300,000 to 450,000 distinct CDR3 sequences, with approximately 15% appearing a single time and less than 25% taken by the ten largest. Germline lookup yields CDR1 MNHNS and CDR2 SASEGT. The V end was cut by 1 base, the J end by 2 bases, with 16 bases between. This CDR3 region has 17 residues. The hyperthyroidism was newly diagnosed and had lasted under 2 months; the patients were aged 18 to 65. It was at first hyperthyroidism diagnosis, before any ophthalmopathy symptoms, that the blood sample was taken. It was around 11 ml of fresh peripheral blood that supplied the PBMCs.

This receptor was taken from a man between 25 and 39 years old with Graves' hyperthyroidism that later progressed to Graves' ophthalmopathy. Sequencing was done on a sample of blood. The V gene is TRBV6-1, the J gene TRBJ2-3; D perhaps matches TRBD2 (7 bases). The CDR3 DNA reads TGTGCCAGCAGTGAAGAGGTCGATCGGGGGGCCACAGATACGCAGTATTTT. This translates into CASSEEVDRGATDTQYF.